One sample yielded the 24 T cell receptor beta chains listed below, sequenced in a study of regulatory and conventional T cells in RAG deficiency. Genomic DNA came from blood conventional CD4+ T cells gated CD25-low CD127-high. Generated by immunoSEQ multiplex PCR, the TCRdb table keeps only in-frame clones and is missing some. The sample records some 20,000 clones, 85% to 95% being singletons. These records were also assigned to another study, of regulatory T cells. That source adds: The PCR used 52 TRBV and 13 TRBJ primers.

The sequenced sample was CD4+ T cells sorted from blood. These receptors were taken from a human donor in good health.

CDR3 sequence (DNA): TGTGCCAGTAGTACCAAGTATGGCAATGAGCAGTTCTTC. This gives the protein CASSTKYGNEQFF. The J gene is TRBJ2-1, the V gene TRBV19, with D unclear. Trimming removed 4 bases at V and 6 bases at J, with 10 bases between. CDR1 LNHDA and CDR2 SQIVND come from the germline V gene (reference sequence). The CDR3 has 13 amino acids.

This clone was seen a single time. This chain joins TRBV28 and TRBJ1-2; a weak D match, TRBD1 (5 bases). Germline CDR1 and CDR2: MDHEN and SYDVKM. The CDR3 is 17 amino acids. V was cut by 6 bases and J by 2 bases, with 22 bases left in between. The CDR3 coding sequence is TGTGCCAGCAGCAAAAACGACCAGGGTAGGGTGAACTATGGCTACACCTTC. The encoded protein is CASSKNDQGRVNYGYTF.

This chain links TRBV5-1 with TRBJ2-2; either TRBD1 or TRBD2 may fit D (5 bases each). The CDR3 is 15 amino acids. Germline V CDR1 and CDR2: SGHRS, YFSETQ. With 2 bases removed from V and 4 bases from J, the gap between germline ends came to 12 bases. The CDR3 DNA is TGCGCCAGCAGCTTTAGAGGGGAGAGCACCGGGGAGCTGTTTTTT. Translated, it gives CASSFRGESTGELFF.

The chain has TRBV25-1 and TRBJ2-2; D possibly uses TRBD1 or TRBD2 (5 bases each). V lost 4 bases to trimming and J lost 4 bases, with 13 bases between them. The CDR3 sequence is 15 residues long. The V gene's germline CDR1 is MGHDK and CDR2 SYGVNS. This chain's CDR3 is CASSAAGASTGELFF. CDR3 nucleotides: TGTGCCAGCAGTGCCGCCGGGGCTTCCACCGGGGAGCTGTTTTTT.

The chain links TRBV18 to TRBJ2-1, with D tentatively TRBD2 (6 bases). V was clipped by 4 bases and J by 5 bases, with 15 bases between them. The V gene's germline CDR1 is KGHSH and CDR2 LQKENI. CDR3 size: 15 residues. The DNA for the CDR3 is TGTGCCAGCTCACTTCAAAATGGCGGGGACAATGAGCAGTTCTTC. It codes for CASSLQNGGDNEQFF.

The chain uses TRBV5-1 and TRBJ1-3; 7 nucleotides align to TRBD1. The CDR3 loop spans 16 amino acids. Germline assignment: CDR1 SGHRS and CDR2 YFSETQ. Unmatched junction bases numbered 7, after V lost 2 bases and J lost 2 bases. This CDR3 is CASSLAGTVAGNTIYF. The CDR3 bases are TGCGCCAGCAGCTTAGCCGGGACAGTCGCTGGAAACACCATATATTTT.

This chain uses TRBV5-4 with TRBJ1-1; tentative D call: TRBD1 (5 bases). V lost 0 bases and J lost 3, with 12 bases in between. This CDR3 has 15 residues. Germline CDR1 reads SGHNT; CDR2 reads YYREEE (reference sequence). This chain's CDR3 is CASSLGSGRDTEAFF. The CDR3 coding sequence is TGTGCCAGCAGCTTGGGGTCAGGGAGGGACACTGAAGCTTTCTTT.

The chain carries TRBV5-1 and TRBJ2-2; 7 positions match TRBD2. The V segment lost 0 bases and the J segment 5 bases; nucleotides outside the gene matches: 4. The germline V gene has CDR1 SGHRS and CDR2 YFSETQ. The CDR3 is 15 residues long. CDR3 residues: CASSLDQGGTGELFF. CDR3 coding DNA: TGCGCCAGCAGCTTGGATCAGGGAGGGACCGGGGAGCTGTTTTTT.

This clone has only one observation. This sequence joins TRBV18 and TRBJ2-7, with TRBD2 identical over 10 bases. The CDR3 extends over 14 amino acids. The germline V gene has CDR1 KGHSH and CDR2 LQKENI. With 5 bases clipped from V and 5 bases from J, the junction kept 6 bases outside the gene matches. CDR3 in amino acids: CASSFLAGEHEQYF. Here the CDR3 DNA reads TGTGCCAGCTCATTTCTAGCGGGAGAACACGAGCAGTACTTC.

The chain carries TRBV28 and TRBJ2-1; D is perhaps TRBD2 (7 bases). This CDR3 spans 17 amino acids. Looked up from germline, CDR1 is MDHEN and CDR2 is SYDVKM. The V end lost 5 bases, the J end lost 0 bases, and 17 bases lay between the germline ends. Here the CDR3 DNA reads TGTGCCAGCAGTCTACAGGGACTATACAGCTCCTACAATGAGCAGTTCTTC. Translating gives CASSLQGLYSSYNEQFF.

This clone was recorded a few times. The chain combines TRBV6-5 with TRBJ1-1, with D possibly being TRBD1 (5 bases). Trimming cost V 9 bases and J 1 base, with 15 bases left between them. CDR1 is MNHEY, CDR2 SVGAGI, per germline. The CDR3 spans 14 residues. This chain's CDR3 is CASWPGGGNTEAFF. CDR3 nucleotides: TGTGCCAGTTGGCCCGGGGGGGGGAACACTGAAGCTTTCTTT.

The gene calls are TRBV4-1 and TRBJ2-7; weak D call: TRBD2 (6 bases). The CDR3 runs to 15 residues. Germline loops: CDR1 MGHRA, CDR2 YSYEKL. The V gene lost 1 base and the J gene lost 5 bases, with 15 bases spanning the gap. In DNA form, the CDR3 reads TGCGCCAGCAGCCAAGCTGACCGGGAGAGGCACGAGCAGTACTTC. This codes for CASSQADRERHEQYF.

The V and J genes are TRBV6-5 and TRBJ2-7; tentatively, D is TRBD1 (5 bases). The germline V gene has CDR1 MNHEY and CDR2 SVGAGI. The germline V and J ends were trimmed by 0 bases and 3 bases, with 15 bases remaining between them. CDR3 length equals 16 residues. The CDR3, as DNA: TGTGCCAGCAGTTACTCCACAGACTCAGGGTTCTACGAGCAGTACTTC. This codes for CASSYSTDSGFYEQYF.

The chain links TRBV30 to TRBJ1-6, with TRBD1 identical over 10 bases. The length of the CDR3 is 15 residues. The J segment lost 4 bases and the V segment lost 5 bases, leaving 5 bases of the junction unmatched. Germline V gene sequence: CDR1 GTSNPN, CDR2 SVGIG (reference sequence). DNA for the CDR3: TGTGCCTGGGGGCCGGGACAGGGGTATAATTCACCCCTCCACTTT. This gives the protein CAWGPGQGYNSPLHF.

Written as DNA, the CDR3 is TGTGCCAGCAGTTTCCGTTTAGATGGCTACACCTTC. Protein product: CASSFRLDGYTF. The chain employs TRBV6-1 and TRBJ1-2, with no clear D. This CDR3 region has 12 residues. V was trimmed by 5 bases and J by 6 bases, leaving 10 bases between them. Germline V gene lookup returns CDR1 MNHNS and CDR2 SASEGT.

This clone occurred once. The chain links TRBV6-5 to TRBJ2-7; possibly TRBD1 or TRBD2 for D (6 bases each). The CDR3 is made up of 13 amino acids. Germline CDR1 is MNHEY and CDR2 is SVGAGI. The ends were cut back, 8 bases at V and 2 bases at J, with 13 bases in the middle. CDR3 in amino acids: CASGGGAAYEQYF. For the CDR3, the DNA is TGTGCCAGCGGAGGGGGAGCTGCCTACGAGCAGTACTTC.

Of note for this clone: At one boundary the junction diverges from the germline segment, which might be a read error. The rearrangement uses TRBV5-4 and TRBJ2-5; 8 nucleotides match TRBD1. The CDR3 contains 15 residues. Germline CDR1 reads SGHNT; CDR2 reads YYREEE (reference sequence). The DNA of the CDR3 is TGTGCTAGCAGCTTGGCTCAGGGGGCAGGAAAGACCCAGTACTTC. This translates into CASSLAQGAGKTQYF.

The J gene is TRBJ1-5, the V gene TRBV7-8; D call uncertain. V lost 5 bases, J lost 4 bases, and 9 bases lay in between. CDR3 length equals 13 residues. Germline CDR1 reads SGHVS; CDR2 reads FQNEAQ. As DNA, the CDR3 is TGTGCCAGCAGCAGGAGTTTAAATCAGCCCCAGCATTTT. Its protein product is CASSRSLNQPQHF.

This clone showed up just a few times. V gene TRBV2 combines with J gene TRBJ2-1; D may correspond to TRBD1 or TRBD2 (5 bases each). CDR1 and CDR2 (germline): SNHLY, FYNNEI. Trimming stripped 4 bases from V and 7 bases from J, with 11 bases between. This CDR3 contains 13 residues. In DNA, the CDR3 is TGTGCCAGCAGTGTGGTCAGGGAGAATGAGCAGTTCTTC. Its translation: CASSVVRENEQFF.

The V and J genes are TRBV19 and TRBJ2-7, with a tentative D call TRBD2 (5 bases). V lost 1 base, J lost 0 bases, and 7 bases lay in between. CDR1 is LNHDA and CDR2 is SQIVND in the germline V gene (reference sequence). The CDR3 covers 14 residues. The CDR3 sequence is CASSIVRDSYEQYF. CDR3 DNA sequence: TGTGCCAGTAGTATAGTGAGGGACTCCTACGAGCAGTACTTC.

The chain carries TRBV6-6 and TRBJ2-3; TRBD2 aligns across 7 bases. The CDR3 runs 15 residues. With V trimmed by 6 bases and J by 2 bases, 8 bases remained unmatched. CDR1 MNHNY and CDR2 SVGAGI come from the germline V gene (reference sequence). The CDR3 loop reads CASSYDGRHTDTQYF. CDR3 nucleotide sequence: TGTGCCAGCAGCTACGACGGGAGGCACACAGATACGCAGTATTTT.

The DNA for the CDR3 is TGTGCCAGCAGCGGTAGCGGGACCGGGGAGCTGTTTTTT. Translated, it gives CASSGSGTGELFF. The chain recombines TRBV2 with TRBJ2-2; 7 bases agree with TRBD2. J lost 5 bases, V lost 6 bases, and 3 bases had no gene match. This CDR3 region has 13 residues. CDR1 is SNHLY and CDR2 is FYNNEI in the germline V gene.

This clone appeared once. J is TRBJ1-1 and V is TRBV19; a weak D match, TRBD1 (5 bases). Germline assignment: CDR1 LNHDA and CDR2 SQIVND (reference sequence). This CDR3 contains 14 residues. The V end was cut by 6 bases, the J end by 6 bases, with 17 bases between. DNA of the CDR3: TGTGCCAGTAGACAAACAGGTAGGAGGGCTGAAGCTTTCTTT. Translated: CASRQTGRRAEAFF.

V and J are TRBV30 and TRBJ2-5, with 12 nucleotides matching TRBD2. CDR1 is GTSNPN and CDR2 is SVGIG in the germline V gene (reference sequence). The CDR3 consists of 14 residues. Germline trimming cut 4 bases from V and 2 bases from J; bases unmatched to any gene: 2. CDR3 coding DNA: TGTGCCTGGACTAGCGGGGGGGAGCAAGAGACCCAGTACTTC. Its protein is CAWTSGGEQETQYF. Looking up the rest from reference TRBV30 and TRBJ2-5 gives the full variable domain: SQTIHQWPATLVQPVGSPLSLECTVEGTSNPNLYWYRQAAGRGLQLLFYSVGIGQISSEVPQNLSASRPQDRQFILSSKKLLLSDSGFYLCAWTSGGEQETQYFGPGTRLLVL.